This TCR beta chain was captured by sequencing in a study of blood T cells in healthy people across ages. On this clonotype itself: This may come from a read error, since a much larger clone is one base off.

A second PCR of roughly 6 to 12 cycles used a sample-barcoded 5' primer and a J-beta primer mix. TCRdb redid the calling of the 5' RACE reads with MiXCR, one entry per CDR3 protein. Counted here are around 1,700,000 distinct CDR3 sequences, under 30% occurring once; the ten biggest clones make up roughly 8%. The CDR3 runs to 14 residues. The germline gives CDR1 MNHEY, CDR2 SVGEGT. With 4 bases removed from V and 6 bases from J, the gap between germline ends came to 16 bases. Sample: blood. The chain links TRBV6-2 or TRBV6-3 to TRBJ2-7; D call uncertain. The receptor comes from a woman aged 25-40 years in good health. The CDR3 DNA reads as TGTGCCAGCAGTTCCGACCCACTATGTCCCGAGCAGTACTTC. The encoded protein is CASSSDPLCPEQYF.